This T cell receptor (beta chain) stems from a study of blood T cell repertoires in COVID-19. Study as a whole: Samples representing acute and convalescent COVID-19 were sourced from the United States, Italy and Spain. Sources were T cells, B-cell-depleted T cells, or PBMCs; the material itself was cDNA or gDNA.

CDR3 length: 15 amino acids. With V trimmed by 2 bases and J by 1 base, 7 bases remained unmatched. The germline V gene has CDR1 GTSNPN and CDR2 SVGIG (reference sequence). In the authors' workflow: Reference gene primer amplification gave nucleated cell count estimates. Profiled with immunoSEQ multiplex PCR; TCRdb holds only in-frame clones, not every one. V and J calls and clone size are those listed in that table; D and trimming were worked out from the DNA. The sample consists of about 200,000 clones, around nine tenths of them appearing once. Sequenced input: peripheral blood. The clonotype originates from a man aged 60-69 years who had recovered from COVID-19. The chain combines TRBV30 with TRBJ1-1; the match to TRBD1 covers 7 bases. The CDR3 region is CAWSPQWTGNTEAFF. The DNA for the CDR3 is TGTGCCTGGAGTCCTCAATGGACAGGGAACACTGAAGCTTTCTTT.